The 2 T cell receptor beta chains below come from one sample, sequenced in a study of shared clonotypes between healthy human individuals. Only CD45RO-negative cells positively selected for CCR7 counted as naive CD8 cells, so terminally differentiated effector memory CD45RA+ cells were excluded. Generated by immunoSEQ multiplex PCR, the TCRdb table keeps only in-frame clones and is missing some. The data show 2 million to 2.5 million clones, about 93% seen once. Sequences were obtained from naive CD8+ T cells from PBMCs. Receptors originate from a young man in good health. Some clones in this sample may be carry-over from other donors' samples.

This chain uses TRBV4-2 with TRBJ2-1; D not resolved. Germline assignment: CDR1 LGHNA and CDR2 YNFKEQ. CDR3 length: 12 residues. Trimming removed 6 bases from V and 8 bases from J, with 11 bases in between. CDR3: CASSPTGHEQFF. DNA for the CDR3: TGTGCCAGCAGTCCGACCGGCCATGAGCAGTTCTTC.

The J gene is TRBJ2-1, the V gene TRBV6-5; D gene ambiguous. The CDR3 is 15 amino acids. V dropped 7 bases and J dropped 9 bases, with 22 bases sitting between them. Germline V gene lookup returns CDR1 MNHEY and CDR2 SVGAGI. This CDR3 is CASTPSLSSVIEQFF. In nucleotides, the CDR3 is TGTGCCAGCACCCCATCTTTGTCGAGCGTCATTGAGCAGTTCTTC.